This note documents a single TCR beta chain sequence. The antigen is not known. These donors, healthy bone marrow donors, were studied. The PCR ran on 60 Vbeta and 13 Jbeta primers. Clones were sequenced by immunoSEQ multiplex PCR, and TCRdb holds only the in-frame ones, with some missing. The sample records a few hundred thousand clones, 65% to 80% being singletons. The ends were cut back, 6 bases at V and 4 bases at J, with 12 bases in the middle. Looked up from germline, CDR1 is MNHEY and CDR2 is SVGAGI. The CDR3 extends over 13 amino acids. These data originate in a study of cytomegalovirus exposure and HLA in healthy donors. Study-level results: There were some V segments, including TRBV6-2 and TRBV6-3, excluded as indistinguishable. TCR beta chains associated with HLA were, in a later analysis, more clonally expanded than equally common others.

The chain couples TRBV6-5 to TRBJ1-2; unclear D gene. This receptor was taken from a man between 40 and 49 years old in good health and CMV-seronegative. Source material: PBMCs. The CDR3: CASSPWRFYGYTF. The CDR3 nucleotides read TGTGCCAGCAGCCCCTGGAGGTTCTATGGCTACACCTTC.